The 27 T cell receptor beta chains below were found in one sample sequenced in a study of T-cell memory formation after mild COVID-19. TCRdb reprocessed the 5' RACE reads via MiXCR and lists one record per CDR3 protein. The sample contains about 470,000 distinct CDR3 sequences, roughly 18% of which appear only once. The sequencing input was PBMCs or a T cell subset sorted from them (not recorded which). The receptors derive from an adult woman who had mild COVID-19 (a few samples of this study predate the infection). Cell type and time point are not known.

For the CDR3, the DNA is TGTGCCAGCAGCTTCTTGAGGGGGGGCCTCAATGAGCAGTTCTTC. Translating it yields CASSFLRGGLNEQFF. The chain combines TRBV5-8 with TRBJ2-1; maybe TRBD2 (7 bases). Per germline, CDR1 SGHTS and CDR2 YDEGEE. The CDR3 has 15 amino acids. V gave up 2 bases and J gave up 6 bases, with 15 bases separating them. The whole variable domain, remainder taken from reference TRBV5-8 and TRBJ2-1, is EAGVTQSPTHLIKTRGQQATLRCSPISGHTSVYWYQQALGLGLQFLLWYDEGEERNRGNFPPRFSGRQFPNYSSELNVNALELEDSALYLCASSFLRGGLNEQFFGPGTRLTVL.

The chain employs TRBV11-1 and TRBJ2-7, with D perhaps TRBD2 (5 bases). The CDR3 loop spans 12 amino acids. Between the trimmed V and J ends, which lost 3 bases and 6 bases, there was a span of 9 bases. CDR1 and CDR2 (germline): SGHAT, FQDESV (reference sequence). The CDR3: CASSFSVAEQYF. The DNA for the CDR3 is TGTGCCAGCAGCTTTAGCGTGGCCGAGCAGTACTTC.

This clonotype was found a few times. The chain has TRBV24-1 and TRBJ2-3, with D perhaps TRBD1 (5 bases). Trimming cost V 2 bases and J 5 bases, with 10 bases left between them. This CDR3 has 14 residues. Germline assignment: CDR1 KGHDR and CDR2 SFDVKD. The CDR3 here is CATSDSIQGDTQYF. CDR3 bases: TGTGCCACCAGTGATTCGATTCAGGGAGATACGCAGTATTTT.

The CDR3 reads CASSDRPGETQYF. Written as DNA, the CDR3 is TGTGCCAGCTCGGACAGACCGGGAGAGACCCAGTACTTC. The V call is TRBV9, the J call TRBJ2-5; a possible D gene is TRBD1 (6 bases). The length of the CDR3 is 13 residues. The V end lost 7 bases, the J end lost 4 bases, and 14 bases lay between the germline ends. Looked up from germline, CDR1 is SGDLS and CDR2 is YYNGEE.

The chain uses TRBV19 and TRBJ2-7; D is possibly TRBD1 (5 bases). The CDR3 sequence is 17 residues long. Looked up from germline, CDR1 is LNHDA and CDR2 is SQIVND (reference sequence). Trimming cost V 3 bases and J 6 bases, with 24 bases left between them. The CDR3 nucleotides are TGTGCCAGTAGTATTAGGGTGGGGCAGGGTCTCGATCGCGAGCAGTACTTC. Translating gives CASSIRVGQGLDREQYF.

This chain links TRBV5-5 with TRBJ2-7; 10 bases are shared with TRBD2. V lost 1 base, J lost 4 bases, and 14 bases stayed unmatched. The length of the CDR3 is 18 residues. Germline V lookup: CDR1 SGHKS, CDR2 YYEKEE (reference sequence). The CDR3 reads CASSLSTALAGSGYEQYF. The CDR3 nucleotides read TGTGCCAGCAGCTTGAGTACGGCACTAGCGGGATCTGGGTACGAGCAGTACTTC.

This clonotype showed up just a few times. This chain connects TRBV9 to TRBJ2-7, with D maybe TRBD2 (5 bases). Germline V gene sequence: CDR1 SGDLS, CDR2 YYNGEE. This CDR3 comprises 14 residues. The V and J ends lost 4 bases and 4 bases respectively, with 15 bases between them. Here the CDR3 reads CASSSSPSSYEQYF. DNA of the CDR3: TGTGCCAGCAGCTCTAGCCCTTCCTCATACGAGCAGTACTTC.

This clonotype was seen a few times. The rearrangement joins TRBV29-1 to TRBJ1-2, with D tentatively TRBD1 (6 bases). Germline values: CDR1 SQVTM, CDR2 ANQGSEA. Trimming removed 4 bases from V and 4 bases from J, with 16 bases in between. The CDR3 extends over 14 amino acids. The CDR3 spells CSVVGDTGSYGYTF. The CDR3 DNA follows: TGCAGCGTTGTGGGGGACACGGGCAGCTATGGCTACACCTTC.

V is TRBV11-3 and J is TRBJ2-5; D remains unclear. The V and J ends lost 2 bases and 5 bases respectively, with 12 bases between them. Germline CDR1 is SGHNT and CDR2 is YENEEA. CDR3 length: 14 residues. DNA of the CDR3: TGTGCCAGCAGCTTATCCCTCCTTGAGGAGACCCAGTACTTC. This encodes CASSLSLLEETQYF.

V usage is TRBV24-1 and J usage is TRBJ2-2; 9 nucleotides match TRBD1. With 7 bases clipped from V and 4 bases from J, the junction kept 6 bases outside the gene matches. This CDR3 has 15 amino acids. Germline V gene lookup returns CDR1 KGHDR and CDR2 SFDVKD. CDR3 DNA: TGTGCCACCAGGACGGGACAGGGAAGCACCGGGGAGCTGTTTTTT. Translated, it gives CATRTGQGSTGELFF.

This clonotype has just a few counts. This chain links TRBV6-2 or TRBV6-3 with TRBJ2-2; 10 positions match TRBD1. The CDR3 consists of 15 residues. CDR1 is MNHEY and CDR2 is SVGEGT in the germline V gene. Trimming removed 5 bases from V and 6 bases from J; junction bases left unmatched: 6. The CDR3 DNA reads TGTGCCAGCAGTCGACAGGGGGCGGCCCCCGGGGAGCTGTTTTTT. It encodes CASSRQGAAPGELFF.

CDR3 loop: CASSYGQGTNYGYTF. Written as DNA, the CDR3 is TGTGCCAGCAGTTACGGACAGGGCACTAACTATGGCTACACCTTC. J is TRBJ1-2 and V is TRBV6-6; TRBD1 matches at 8 bases. V dropped 2 bases and J dropped 0; count of bases not matched to a gene: 2. From germline, CDR1 is MNHNY and CDR2 SVGAGI (reference sequence). The CDR3 has 15 amino acids.

This clonotype showed up just a few times. CDR3: CASSLARGRPEAFF. For the CDR3, the DNA is TGTGCCAGCAGCTTAGCGAGGGGGCGTCCTGAAGCTTTCTTT. The chain combines TRBV11-2 with TRBJ1-1; 7 bases align to TRBD1. The CDR3 runs to 14 residues. Germline V gene sequence: CDR1 SGHAT, CDR2 FQNNGV. V was clipped by 1 base and J by 6 bases; unmatched bases: 5.

In its sample, this clonotype was seen a few times. The chain carries TRBV12-3 or TRBV12-4 and TRBJ1-4, with D uncertain. This CDR3 is built from 11 residues. Trimming pared 2 bases from V and 10 bases from J, leaving 5 bases between. CDR3 DNA sequence: TGTGCCAGCAGTTTAAAGTCAAAACTGTTTTTT. Encoded protein: CASSLKSKLFF.

The chain links TRBV6-1 to TRBJ2-7; perhaps D is TRBD1 or TRBD2 (5 bases each). CDR1 and CDR2 from the germline V gene are MNHNS and SASEGT. The CDR3 length is 14 residues. Deletions cut 6 bases from V and 12 bases from J, with 24 bases between. The CDR3: CASRFPGRSLGWYF. CDR3 DNA sequence: TGTGCCAGCAGATTCCCGGGACGGAGTTTGGGGTGGTACTTC.

V gene TRBV9 combines with J gene TRBJ2-7; D call uncertain. Germline assignment: CDR1 SGDLS and CDR2 YYNGEE. This CDR3 has 14 amino acids. With 4 bases removed from V and 0 bases from J, the gap between germline ends came to 11 bases. In DNA form, the CDR3 reads TGTGCCAGCAGCCTAGACCATAGCTCCTACGAGCAGTACTTC. It codes for CASSLDHSSYEQYF.

This CDR3 reads CSVGQGGGTDTQYF. As DNA, the CDR3 is TGCAGCGTGGGACAGGGTGGGGGCACAGATACGCAGTATTTT. The genes are TRBV29-1 and TRBJ2-3; 9 bases map to TRBD1. Germline V gene data show CDR1 as SQVTM and CDR2 as ANQGSEA. V lost 6 bases to trimming and J lost 1 base; unmatched junction nucleotides: 5. CDR3 length equals 14 residues.

In its sample, this clonotype was seen a few times. The rearrangement links TRBV18 to TRBJ2-7; the D is unclear. The CDR3 extends over 12 amino acids. V lost 5 bases and J lost 0, with 5 bases in between. Germline lookup yields CDR1 KGHSH and CDR2 LQKENI. The CDR3 spells CASSVNSYEQYF. The CDR3 bases are TGTGCCAGCTCAGTCAACTCCTACGAGCAGTACTTC.

This clonotype was counted a few times. The gene calls are TRBV4-2 and TRBJ1-4; the D gene is possibly TRBD1 (6 bases). The V gene lost 2 bases and the J gene lost 4 bases, with 11 bases spanning the gap. The CDR3 covers 15 residues. Germline CDR1 reads LGHNA; CDR2 reads YNFKEQ. The CDR3 DNA reads as TGTGCCAGCAGCCAACCGGACAGAGATAATGAAAAACTGTTTTTT. It encodes CASSQPDRDNEKLFF.

This clonotype was seen repeatedly, ten times or more. The chain is built from TRBV3-1 and TRBJ2-3; D gene uncertain. The CDR3 has 15 amino acids. V lost 5 bases and J lost 6, with 18 bases in between. Germline V lookup: CDR1 LGHDT, CDR2 YNNKEL (reference sequence). The CDR3 is CASSFAANFGDTQYF. In DNA, the CDR3 is TGTGCCAGCAGCTTCGCGGCCAACTTTGGGGATACGCAGTATTTT.

The rearrangement links TRBV12-3 or TRBV12-4 to TRBJ1-5; D gene unclear. With 1 base removed from V and 9 bases from J, the gap between germline ends came to 16 bases. The CDR3 length is 15 residues. CDR3 region: CASSLDQLAGGPQHF. The DNA of the CDR3 is TGTGCCAGCAGTTTAGATCAACTAGCTGGCGGGCCCCAGCATTTT.

The chain carries TRBV27 and TRBJ1-2; perhaps TRBD1 as D (5 bases). Germline V gene data show CDR1 as MNHEY and CDR2 as SMNVEV (reference sequence). V was shortened by 5 bases and J by 4 bases, with 11 bases between the two germline ends. The CDR3 totals 13 residues. The DNA of the CDR3 is TGTGCCAGCAGTGTATTTGGGGGCTATGGCTACACCTTC. It specifies CASSVFGGYGYTF.

This clonotype has just a few counts. The chain carries TRBV5-5 and TRBJ1-2; no clear D gene. Germline loops: CDR1 SGHKS, CDR2 YYEKEE (reference sequence). V was trimmed by 0 bases and J by 3 bases, leaving 9 bases between them. The CDR3 is 14 amino acids. The CDR3 region has the DNA TGTGCCAGCAGCTTGGATGGGGTATACTATGGCTACACCTTC. Encoded protein: CASSLDGVYYGYTF.

The chain carries TRBV28 and TRBJ2-2; no definite D call. The CDR3 has 15 amino acids. With 5 bases removed from V and 4 bases from J, the gap between germline ends came to 14 bases. From germline, CDR1 is MDHEN and CDR2 SYDVKM. In DNA, the CDR3 is TGTGCCAGCAGTCCTTTTCGGCCGTTCACCGGGGAGCTGTTTTTT. It translates to CASSPFRPFTGELFF.

The V call is TRBV29-1, the J call TRBJ1-2; no reliable D call. Deletions cut 5 bases from V and 2 bases from J, with 15 bases between. Germline V gene lookup returns CDR1 SQVTM and CDR2 ANQGSEA. The CDR3 contains 14 residues. Written as DNA, the CDR3 is TGCAGCGTTTCTCAGGAAGTTTGGAACTATGGCTACACCTTC. Amino acids: CSVSQEVWNYGYTF.

Many counts were recorded for this clonotype. V gene TRBV7-3 combines with J gene TRBJ2-5; D gene uncertain. The CDR3 contains 15 residues. Trimming stripped 5 bases from V and 3 bases from J, with 16 bases between. Germline CDR1 and CDR2: SGHTA and FQGTGA. For the CDR3, the DNA is TGTGCCAGCAGCCCGGACCCGTACAGTAAAGAGACCCAGTACTTC. The encoded protein is CASSPDPYSKETQYF.

The genes are TRBV20-1 and TRBJ1-5; D gene uncertain. The V end was cut by 1 base, the J end by 3 bases, with 10 bases between. Per germline, CDR1 DFQATT and CDR2 SNEGSKA (reference sequence). The CDR3 is 14 amino acids. In DNA form, the CDR3 reads TGCAGTGCTAGAGCGGACCCCACCAATCAGCCCCAGCATTTT. Residues: CSARADPTNQPQHF.